The 32 T cell receptor beta chains given below trace back to one sample, sequenced in a study of T-cell memory formation after mild COVID-19. TCRdb reprocessed the 5' RACE reads via MiXCR and lists one record per CDR3 protein. The sample has about 110,000 distinct CDR3 sequences, approximately 15% seen once. Sequencing was done on a sample of PBMCs or a T cell subset sorted from them (not recorded which). These receptors were collected from a man aged 18 to 29 who had mild COVID-19 (a few samples of this study predate the infection). Cell type and time point are not known.

This clonotype was seen only a few times. This chain joins TRBV27 and TRBJ2-5, with 11 bases fitting TRBD2. Germline CDR1 is MNHEY and CDR2 is SMNVEV (reference sequence). Trimming took 3 bases from V and 1 from J; bases not matched to a gene: 1. The CDR3 spans 15 residues. The CDR3 spells CASSFGTSGQETQYF. CDR3 nucleotides: TGTGCCAGCAGTTTTGGGACTAGCGGCCAAGAGACCCAGTACTTC.

This clonotype was counted ten times or more. This chain joins TRBV5-4 and TRBJ2-6; D unclear. The CDR3 is 14 amino acids. V was cut by 2 bases and J by 2 bases, with 5 bases left in between. CDR1 is SGHNT and CDR2 is YYREEE in the germline V gene (reference sequence). CDR3 nucleotide sequence: TGTGCCAGCAGCTTCGGGCCTGGGGCCAACGTCCTGACTTTC. It encodes CASSFGPGANVLTF.

This clonotype was counted ten times or more. The CDR3 DNA reads TGCAGCGCATACCTCGGGGTCCAAGAGACCCAGTACTTC. Protein product: CSAYLGVQETQYF. J is TRBJ2-5 and V is TRBV29-1; possible D gene TRBD2, 5 bases. The CDR3 runs 13 residues. Trimming left V 7 bases short and J 1 base short, with 13 bases between. Germline assignment: CDR1 SQVTM and CDR2 ANQGSEA. Using reference TRBV29-1 and TRBJ2-5 for the parts outside the CDR3, the full variable domain is SAVISQKPSRDICQRGTSLTIQCQVDSQVTMMFWYRQQPGQSLTLIATANQGSEATYESGFVIDKFPISRPNLTFSTLTVSNMSPEDSSIYLCSAYLGVQETQYFGPGTRLLVL.

The chain carries TRBV27 and TRBJ1-1; no definite D call. Trimming shortened V by 4 bases and J by 1 base, and 10 bases separated the two germline ends. CDR3 length: 14 residues. CDR1 is MNHEY, CDR2 SMNVEV, per germline (reference sequence). The CDR3 DNA reads as TGTGCCAGCAGTTCACTTGAACCGAACACTGAAGCTTTCTTT. Translated, it gives CASSSLEPNTEAFF.

This clonotype was found a few times. The V gene is TRBV6-1, the J gene TRBJ2-5, with TRBD1 as a possible D gene (6 bases). This CDR3 has 14 residues. Trimming stripped 5 bases from V and 1 base from J, with 11 bases between. The germline CDR1 and CDR2 sequences are MNHNS and SASEGT. CDR3 sequence: CASSPGHLQETQYF. DNA of the CDR3: TGTGCCAGCAGTCCGGGACATCTCCAAGAGACCCAGTACTTC.

The chain uses TRBV4-1 and TRBJ1-1, with a possible D match to TRBD1 (5 bases). V lost 4 bases to trimming and J lost 0 bases, with 12 bases between them. CDR1 is MGHRA and CDR2 is YSYEKL in the germline V gene. The CDR3 is 15 residues long. The CDR3 DNA follows: TGCGCCAGCAGCCGGTTGGGACGGATGAACACTGAAGCTTTCTTT. Its translation: CASSRLGRMNTEAFF.

This clonotype was observed a few times. The rearrangement links TRBV29-1 to TRBJ2-4; TRBD1 matches 7 bases. Germline CDR1 SQVTM, CDR2 ANQGSEA. This CDR3 is built from 13 residues. J gave up 8 bases and V 4 bases, and 8 bases lay outside the gene matches. The CDR3 DNA reads TGCAGCGTTGTGTCAGGGGGAATAGACATTCAGTACTTC. This sequence encodes CSVVSGGIDIQYF.

In its sample, this clonotype was seen a few times. This CDR3 reads CASSLIGGKNTEAFF. Written as DNA, the CDR3 is TGTGCCAGCAGCCTGATCGGGGGCAAGAACACTGAAGCTTTCTTT. This sequence joins TRBV5-4 and TRBJ1-1; D is perhaps TRBD1 (6 bases). From germline, CDR1 is SGHNT and CDR2 YYREEE (reference sequence). V lost 4 bases, J lost 1 base, and 14 bases lay in between. The CDR3 is 15 residues long.

This clonotype appeared a few times. The chain uses TRBV7-3 and TRBJ2-2, with 9 bases fitting TRBD1. The V segment lost 10 bases and the J segment 6 bases; nucleotides outside the gene matches: 12. CDR1 and CDR2 from the germline V gene are SGHTA and FQGTGA. The CDR3 has 15 amino acids. CDR3 coding DNA: TGTGCCACCGCAAGAGGGACAGGGAGCCCCGGGGAGCTGTTTTTT. It yields the protein CATARGTGSPGELFF. The full variable domain, rest sourced from reference TRBV7-3 and TRBJ2-2, is GAGVSQTPSNKVTEKGKYVELRCDPISGHTALYWYRQSLGQGPEFLIYFQGTGAADDSGLPNDRFFAVRPEGSVSTLKIQRTERGDSAVYLCATARGTGSPGELFFGEGSRLTVL.

This clonotype was picked up a small number of times. V gene TRBV29-1 combines with J gene TRBJ1-1; 7 bases match TRBD1. The trim removed 7 bases at V and 3 bases at J, leaving 8 bases unmatched. Germline CDR1 SQVTM, CDR2 ANQGSEA. The CDR3 contains 13 residues. CDR3 sequence reads: CSADDRVDTEAFF. The CDR3 region has the DNA TGCAGCGCCGACGACAGGGTGGACACTGAAGCTTTCTTT.

This chain uses TRBV4-3 with TRBJ2-5; D might be TRBD2 (7 bases). Germline CDR1 reads LGHNA; CDR2 reads YSLEER. The CDR3 runs to 15 residues. The V and J ends lost 0 bases and 4 bases respectively, with 12 bases between them. CDR3 sequence (DNA): TGCGCCAGCAGCCAAGATACAGGGAGGGGAGAGACCCAGTACTTC. This translates into CASSQDTGRGETQYF.

The table lists this clonotype with a few counts. The chain links TRBV3-1 to TRBJ1-4; maybe TRBD1 (6 bases). Germline V CDR1 and CDR2: LGHDT, YNNKEL (reference sequence). The CDR3 covers 15 residues. V was pared by 1 base and J by 6 bases, with 12 bases between. The CDR3 loop is CASSQGRGWDEKLFF. In DNA form, the CDR3 reads TGTGCCAGCAGCCAAGGCAGGGGATGGGATGAAAAACTGTTTTTT.

The CDR3 bases are TGTGCCAGCAGCCCGTGGACTAGCGGGGGCACAGATACGCAGTATTTT. The encoded protein is CASSPWTSGGTDTQYF. This sequence joins TRBV9 and TRBJ2-3; 12 bases line up with TRBD2. The CDR3 covers 16 residues. The junction had 4 bases not matched to a gene; V was cut back by 4 bases and J by 1 base. In germline, CDR1 is SGDLS, CDR2 YYNGEE.

This clonotype turned up a few times. The chain employs TRBV9 and TRBJ2-3; TRBD1 agrees at 8 bases. Germline values: CDR1 SGDLS, CDR2 YYNGEE. V shed 7 bases and J 5 bases; nucleotides not matched to a gene: 12. The CDR3 is 15 residues long. The CDR3 region is CASSRTGILVDTQYF. For the CDR3, the DNA is TGTGCCAGCTCCCGGACAGGGATTTTAGTAGATACGCAGTATTTT.

Remarks on this clonotype: At one end the junction does not follow the germline gene, possibly because of a read error. The chain employs TRBV4-1 and TRBJ2-3; D is unresolved. Germline lookup yields CDR1 MGHRA and CDR2 YSYEKL. The CDR3 length is 16 residues. The CDR3 is CASSQDHAVSTDTHYF. CDR3 DNA sequence: TGCGCCAGCAGCCAAGATCACGCGGTTAGCACAGATACGCATTATTTT.

The chain recombines TRBV2 with TRBJ2-5; D tentatively reads TRBD1 or TRBD2 (5 bases each). This CDR3 has 15 residues. Trimming shortened V by 6 bases and J by 2 bases, and 16 bases separated the two germline ends. Germline V gene sequence: CDR1 SNHLY, CDR2 FYNNEI. CDR3 loop: CASRGFTWGQETQYF. CDR3 DNA: TGTGCCAGCAGGGGTTTTACGTGGGGGCAAGAGACCCAGTACTTC.

The rearrangement uses TRBV24-1 and TRBJ2-3; perhaps TRBD2 as D (6 bases). Germline V CDR1 and CDR2: KGHDR, SFDVKD. V lost 5 bases to trimming and J lost 5 bases, with 10 bases between them. This CDR3 comprises 13 residues. The CDR3 DNA reads as TGTGCCACCAGTGGAGTAGCGGAAGATACGCAGTATTTT. Protein sequence: CATSGVAEDTQYF.

The V gene is TRBV6-2 or TRBV6-3, the J gene TRBJ2-1; 13 bases fit TRBD2. The length of the CDR3 is 19 residues. Germline V CDR1 and CDR2: MNHEY, SVGEGT. Trimming took 4 bases from V and 0 from J; bases not matched to a gene: 9. The CDR3 nucleotides read TGTGCCAGCAGTTTACAACGGACTAGCGGGGGCTACTCCTACAATGAGCAGTTCTTC. Translated, it gives CASSLQRTSGGYSYNEQFF.

This clonotype was seen a handful of times. The chain employs TRBV7-2 and TRBJ2-5, with 9 bases that match TRBD2. The V segment lost 5 bases and the J segment 4 bases; nucleotides outside the gene matches: 14. In germline, CDR1 is SGHTA, CDR2 FQGNSA. The CDR3 extends over 17 amino acids. The CDR3 loop is CASSPPTSGNLRETQYF. The CDR3 bases are TGTGCCAGCAGCCCACCGACTAGCGGTAATCTGAGAGAGACCCAGTACTTC.

The genes are TRBV12-5 and TRBJ2-3; 13 bases line up with TRBD2. The CDR3 has 16 residues. Germline values: CDR1 LGHNT, CDR2 FRNRAP. The V and J ends lost 5 bases and 4 bases, in that order; junction bases with no gene match: 6. The DNA of the CDR3 is TGTGCTAGTGGTACCGGACTAGCGGGGGCCCCAGATACGCAGTATTTT. This encodes CASGTGLAGAPDTQYF.

This clonotype was counted only a few times. The chain links TRBV9 to TRBJ2-1; a weak D match, TRBD2 (6 bases). Trimming cost V 3 bases and J 2 bases, with 12 bases left between them. The CDR3 is 15 amino acids. Looked up from germline, CDR1 is SGDLS and CDR2 is YYNGEE. CDR3 nucleotides: TGTGCCAGCAGCGACGGGGGTACCCCCTACAATGAGCAGTTCTTC. It codes for CASSDGGTPYNEQFF.

This clonotype was counted only a few times. The chain joins TRBV6-6 to TRBJ1-1; no reliable D call. Germline CDR1 and CDR2: MNHNY and SVGAGI (reference sequence). V was trimmed by 4 bases and J by 4 bases, leaving 7 bases between them. The CDR3 contains 12 residues. CDR3 amino acids: CASSWEGTEAFF. CDR3 sequence (DNA): TGTGCCAGCAGTTGGGAGGGCACTGAAGCTTTCTTT.

Many counts were recorded for this clonotype. The gene calls are TRBV6-2 or TRBV6-3 and TRBJ1-2; perhaps TRBD1 as D (5 bases). The CDR3 consists of 14 residues. V lost 2 bases, J lost 5 bases, and 12 bases lay in between. From germline, CDR1 is MNHEY and CDR2 SVGEGT. CDR3 region: CASSYPGTAYGYTF. Written as DNA, the CDR3 is TGTGCCAGCAGTTACCCGGGGACGGCTTATGGCTACACCTTC.

This clonotype was picked up many times. This chain links TRBV13 with TRBJ2-1; TRBD2 agrees at 10 bases. Germline CDR1 PRHDT, CDR2 FYEKMQ (reference sequence). This CDR3 spans 15 amino acids. The ends lost 5 bases at V and 5 bases at J; junction bases unmatched: 6. The CDR3 region is CASSQSGGAHNEQFF. CDR3 coding DNA: TGTGCCAGCAGCCAGAGCGGGGGGGCCCACAATGAGCAGTTCTTC.

The chain carries TRBV13 and TRBJ2-4; 9 bases agree with TRBD1. Per germline, CDR1 PRHDT and CDR2 FYEKMQ (reference sequence). This CDR3 is 16 amino acids long. V lost 5 bases to trimming and J lost 0 bases; unmatched junction nucleotides: 5. In DNA form, the CDR3 reads TGTGCCAGCAGCCCCCGACAGGGGGAAGCCAAAAACATTCAGTACTTC. Amino acid sequence: CASSPRQGEAKNIQYF.

This clonotype was counted only a few times. This sequence joins TRBV29-1 and TRBJ1-1, with a possible D match to TRBD1 (6 bases). The germline V and J ends were trimmed by 0 bases and 4 bases, with 12 bases remaining between them. Per the germline V gene, CDR1 is SQVTM and CDR2 is ANQGSEA. This CDR3 has 14 amino acids. The DNA of the CDR3 is TGCAGCGTTGAAGAAAGGGGGAGAGGCACTGAAGCTTTCTTT. It encodes CSVEERGRGTEAFF.

A word on this clonotype: Germline and junction disagree at one end, which may indicate a read error. The rearrangement joins TRBV5-1 to TRBJ1-5, with 7 bases that match TRBD1. The CDR3 covers 15 residues. Per the germline V gene, CDR1 is SGHRS and CDR2 is YFSETQ. CDR3 protein: CASSLGQGSSQPQHF. DNA of the CDR3: TGCGCCAGCAGCTTGGGACAGGGTAGCAGTCAGCCCCAGCATTTT.

This clonotype was counted only a few times. The chain couples TRBV7-9 to TRBJ2-7; D is possibly TRBD1 or TRBD2 (6 bases each). The CDR3 sequence is 14 residues long. Trimming pared 2 bases from V and 4 bases from J, leaving 12 bases between. CDR1 and CDR2 (germline): SEHNR, FQNEAQ (reference sequence). The CDR3 nucleotides read TGTGCCAGCAGCTTAAGTGGGGGGCAATACGAGCAGTACGTC. Translating gives CASSLSGGQYEQYV.

The chain is built from TRBV25-1 and TRBJ2-5, with 9 positions matching TRBD1. With V trimmed by 3 bases and J by 2 bases, 4 bases remained unmatched. This CDR3 spans 15 amino acids. The germline V gene has CDR1 MGHDK and CDR2 SYGVNS. The CDR3: CASSEGTGPQETQYF. As DNA, the CDR3 is TGTGCCAGCAGTGAGGGGACAGGGCCTCAAGAGACCCAGTACTTC.

The V call is TRBV20-1, the J call TRBJ2-7; D possibly matches TRBD1 or TRBD2 (5 bases each). Germline V gene data show CDR1 as DFQATT and CDR2 as SNEGSKA (reference sequence). CDR3 length: 14 amino acids. Trimming shortened V by 6 bases and J by 3 bases, and 18 bases separated the two germline ends. The CDR3 sequence is CSAPHETDYYEQYF. The CDR3 coding sequence is TGCAGTGCCCCGCACGAGACAGACTACTACGAGCAGTACTTC.

V and J are TRBV29-1 and TRBJ2-7, with D possibly being TRBD1 (5 bases). CDR3 length equals 13 residues. Looked up from germline, CDR1 is SQVTM and CDR2 is ANQGSEA. Trimming shortened V by 3 bases and J by 1 base, and 10 bases separated the two germline ends. This CDR3 reads CSVEWQGSYEQYF. The CDR3 coding sequence is TGCAGCGTTGAGTGGCAGGGATCCTACGAGCAGTACTTC.

The chain recombines TRBV7-2 with TRBJ2-7, with 12 bases fitting TRBD2. This CDR3 has 15 amino acids. V shed 3 bases and J 4 bases; nucleotides not matched to a gene: 4. The germline CDR1 and CDR2 sequences are SGHTA and FQGNSA. The CDR3, as DNA: TGTGCCAGCAGCTTCCTAGCGGGGGGGCGGTACGAGCAGTACTTC. Translated, it gives CASSFLAGGRYEQYF. The whole variable domain, remainder taken from reference TRBV7-2 and TRBJ2-7, is GAGVSQSPSNKVTEKGKDVELRCDPISGHTALYWYRQSLGQGLEFLIYFQGNSAPDKSGLPSDRFSAERTGGSVSTLTIQRTQQEDSAVYLCASSFLAGGRYEQYFGPGTRLTVT.